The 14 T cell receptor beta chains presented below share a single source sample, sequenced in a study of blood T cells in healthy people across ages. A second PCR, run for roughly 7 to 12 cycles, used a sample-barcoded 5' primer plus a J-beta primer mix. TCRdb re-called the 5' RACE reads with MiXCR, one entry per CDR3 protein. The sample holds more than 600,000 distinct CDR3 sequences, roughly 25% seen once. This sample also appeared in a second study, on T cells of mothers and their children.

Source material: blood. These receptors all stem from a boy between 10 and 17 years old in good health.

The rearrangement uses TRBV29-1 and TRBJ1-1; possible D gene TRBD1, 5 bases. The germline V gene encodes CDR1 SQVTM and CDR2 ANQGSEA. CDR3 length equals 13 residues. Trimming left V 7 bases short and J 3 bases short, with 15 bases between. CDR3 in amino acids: CSAGGRAYTEAFF. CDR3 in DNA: TGCAGCGCCGGGGGGAGGGCGTACACTGAAGCTTTCTTT.

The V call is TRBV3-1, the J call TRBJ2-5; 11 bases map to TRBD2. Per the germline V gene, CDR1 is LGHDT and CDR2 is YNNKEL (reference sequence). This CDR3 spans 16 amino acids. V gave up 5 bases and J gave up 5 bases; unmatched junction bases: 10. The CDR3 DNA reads TGTGCCAGCAGCGGAAATAGCGGGGGGGCCGGGGAGACCCAGTACTTC. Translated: CASSGNSGGAGETQYF.

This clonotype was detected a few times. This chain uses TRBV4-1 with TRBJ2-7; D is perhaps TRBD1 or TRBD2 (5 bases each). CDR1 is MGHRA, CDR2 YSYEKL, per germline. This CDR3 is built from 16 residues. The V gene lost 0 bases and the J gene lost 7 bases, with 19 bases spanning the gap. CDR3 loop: CASSQDGPGPGWEQYF. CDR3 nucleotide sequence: TGCGCCAGCAGCCAAGATGGTCCGGGGCCGGGGTGGGAGCAGTACTTC.

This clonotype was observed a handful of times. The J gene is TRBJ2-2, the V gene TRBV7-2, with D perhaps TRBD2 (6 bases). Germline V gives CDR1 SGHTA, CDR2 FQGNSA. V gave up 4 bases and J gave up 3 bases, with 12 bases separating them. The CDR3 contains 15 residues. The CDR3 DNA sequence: TGTGCCAGCAGCTCCCTGGCGGGATACACCGGGGAGCTGTTTTTT. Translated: CASSSLAGYTGELFF.

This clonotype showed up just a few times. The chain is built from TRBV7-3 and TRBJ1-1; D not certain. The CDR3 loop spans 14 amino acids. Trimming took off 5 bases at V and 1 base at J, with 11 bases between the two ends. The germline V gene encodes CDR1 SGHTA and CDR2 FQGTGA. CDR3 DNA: TGTGCCAGCAGCCGACAAGCAGGGAACACTGAAGCTTTCTTT. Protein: CASSRQAGNTEAFF.

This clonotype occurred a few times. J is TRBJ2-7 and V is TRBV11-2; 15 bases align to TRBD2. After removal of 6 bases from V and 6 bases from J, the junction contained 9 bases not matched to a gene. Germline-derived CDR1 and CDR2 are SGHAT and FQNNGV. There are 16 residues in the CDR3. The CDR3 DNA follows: TGTGCCAGCAGTCCCGGGACTAGCGGGAGGCGACTCGAGCAGTACTTC. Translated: CASSPGTSGRRLEQYF.

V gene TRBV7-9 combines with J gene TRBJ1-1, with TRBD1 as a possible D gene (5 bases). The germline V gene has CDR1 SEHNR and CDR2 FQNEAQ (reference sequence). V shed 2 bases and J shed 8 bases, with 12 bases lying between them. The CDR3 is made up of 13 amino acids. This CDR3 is CASSLPGTDEAFF. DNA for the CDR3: TGTGCCAGCAGCTTACCAGGGACGGACGAAGCTTTCTTT.

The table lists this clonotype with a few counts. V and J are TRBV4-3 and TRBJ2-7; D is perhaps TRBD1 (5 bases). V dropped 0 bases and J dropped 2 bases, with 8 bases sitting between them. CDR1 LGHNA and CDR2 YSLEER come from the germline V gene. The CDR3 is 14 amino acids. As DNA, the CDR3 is TGCGCCAGCAGCCAAGACGGCAGGGCCTACGAGCAGTACTTC. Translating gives CASSQDGRAYEQYF.

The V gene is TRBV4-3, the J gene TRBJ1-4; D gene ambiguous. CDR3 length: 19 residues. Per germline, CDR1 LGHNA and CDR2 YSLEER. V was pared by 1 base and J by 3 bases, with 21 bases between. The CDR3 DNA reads TGCGCCAGCAGCCAAGTTGTTCCGTCCCTCGGGGATTCTAATGAAAAACTGTTTTTT. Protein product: CASSQVVPSLGDSNEKLFF.

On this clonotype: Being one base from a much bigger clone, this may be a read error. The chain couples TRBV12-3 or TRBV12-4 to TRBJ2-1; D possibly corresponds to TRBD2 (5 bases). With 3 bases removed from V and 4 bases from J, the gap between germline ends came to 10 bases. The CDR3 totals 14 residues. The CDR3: CASSFFQRYNEQFF. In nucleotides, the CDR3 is TGTGCCAGCAGTTTCTTTCAGCGGTACAATGAGCAGTTCTTC.

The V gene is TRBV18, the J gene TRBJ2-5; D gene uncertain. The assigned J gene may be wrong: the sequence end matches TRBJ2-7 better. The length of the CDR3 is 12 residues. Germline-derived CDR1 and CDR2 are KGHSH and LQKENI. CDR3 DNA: TGTGCCAGCTCACCTCAAGACTACGAGCAGTACTTC. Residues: CASSPQDYEQYF.

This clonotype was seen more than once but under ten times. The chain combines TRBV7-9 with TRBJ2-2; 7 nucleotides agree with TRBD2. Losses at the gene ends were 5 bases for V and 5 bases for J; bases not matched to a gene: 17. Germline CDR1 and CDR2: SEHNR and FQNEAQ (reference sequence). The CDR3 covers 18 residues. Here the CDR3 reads CASSPYPSGTELTGELFF. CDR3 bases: TGTGCCAGCAGCCCATATCCAAGCGGGACGGAATTGACCGGGGAGCTGTTTTTT.

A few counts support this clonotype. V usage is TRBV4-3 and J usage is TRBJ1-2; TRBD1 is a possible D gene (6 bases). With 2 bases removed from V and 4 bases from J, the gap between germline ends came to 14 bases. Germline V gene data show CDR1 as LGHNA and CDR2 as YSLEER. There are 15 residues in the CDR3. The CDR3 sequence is CASSQSTWGAYGYTF. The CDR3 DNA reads TGCGCCAGCAGCCAATCTACCTGGGGGGCCTATGGCTACACCTTC.

DNA for the CDR3: TGCGCCAGCAGCCTCCGCCCGGGACTGAAAGAGACCCAGTACTTC. This encodes CASSLRPGLKETQYF. The J gene is TRBJ2-5, the V gene TRBV5-1; weak D call: TRBD2 (6 bases). V lost 4 bases to trimming and J lost 3 bases, with 16 bases between them. Germline V gene sequence: CDR1 SGHRS, CDR2 YFSETQ. The CDR3 is 15 amino acids.